Each of the 8 T cell receptor beta chains below was sequenced from the same sample in a study of control samples from healthy donors and cancer patients. TCRdb's table, derived via immunoSEQ multiplex PCR, lists solely in-frame clones and lacks some. The sample lists roughly 40,000 clones; 75% to 90% were seen once. Sequencing was carried out using blood. Receptors were obtained from a man between 60 and 75 years old in good health.

This clone has just a few counts. The chain carries TRBV19 and TRBJ2-5, with 8 positions matching TRBD2. From germline, CDR1 is LNHDA and CDR2 SQIVND (reference sequence). CDR3 length: 15 residues. Germline trimming cut 8 bases from V and 1 base from J; bases unmatched to any gene: 9. CDR3 in amino acids: CASLGREGPQETQYF. The CDR3 DNA sequence: TGTGCCAGTCTTGGACGGGAGGGCCCCCAAGAGACCCAGTACTTC.

This clone has a handful of counts. V is TRBV7-2 and J is TRBJ1-3; the D is unclear. The germline V gene has CDR1 SGHTA and CDR2 FQGNSA. The CDR3 is 12 residues long. V lost 3 bases, J lost 4 bases, and 4 bases lay in between. The CDR3 loop reads CASSLQGNTIYF. DNA for the CDR3: TGTGCCAGCAGCTTGCAGGGAAACACCATATATTTT.

The V call is TRBV27, the J call TRBJ1-2; 9 bases map to TRBD1. The CDR3 is 17 amino acids. Trimming removed 5 bases from V and 2 bases from J; junction bases left unmatched: 12. Germline CDR1 and CDR2: MNHEY and SMNVEV (reference sequence). The DNA of the CDR3 is TGTGCCAGCAGTCCCTCCCTCGGGACAGGGATAAACTATGGCTACACCTTC. It specifies CASSPSLGTGINYGYTF.

V is TRBV28 and J is TRBJ1-3, with a tentative D call TRBD1 (5 bases). The germline V gene has CDR1 MDHEN and CDR2 SYDVKM. CDR3 length: 14 residues. V was trimmed by 7 bases and J by 0 bases, leaving 10 bases between them. The CDR3 sequence is CASIFDSSGNTIYF. Here the CDR3 DNA reads TGTGCCAGCATATTTGACAGCTCTGGAAACACCATATATTTT. The whole variable domain, filled in from reference TRBV28 and TRBJ1-3, reads DVKVTQSSRYLVKRTGEKVFLECVQDMDHENMFWYRQDPGLGLRLIYFSYDVKMKEKGDIPEGYSVSREKKERFSLILESASTNQTSMYLCASIFDSSGNTIYFGEGSWLTVV.

This sequence joins TRBV2 and TRBJ2-7, with 7 bases identical to TRBD2. Per the germline V gene, CDR1 is SNHLY and CDR2 is FYNNEI. The CDR3 consists of 13 residues. Trimming at V came to 1 base and at J to 5 bases, leaving 2 bases not matched to a gene. The CDR3 loop is CASSEGTRNEQYF. For the CDR3, the DNA is TGTGCCAGCAGTGAAGGGACTAGAAACGAGCAGTACTTC.

V gene TRBV18 combines with J gene TRBJ2-1, with D perhaps matching TRBD2 (5 bases). The CDR3 runs to 17 residues. Trimming left V 3 bases short and J 6 bases short, with 21 bases between. Per the germline V gene, CDR1 is KGHSH and CDR2 is LQKENI. In DNA, the CDR3 is TGTGCCAGCTCACCCTCCCCGCCTGCGGGCGAGGTCAATGAGCAGTTCTTC. Residues: CASSPSPPAGEVNEQFF. The full variable domain, completed using reference TRBV18 and TRBJ2-1, is NAGVMQNPRHLVRRRGQEARLRCSPMKGHSHVYWYRQLPEEGLKFMVYLQKENIIDESGMPKERFSAEFPKEGPSILRIQQVVRGDSAAYFCASSPSPPAGEVNEQFFGPGTRLTVL.

The chain links TRBV18 to TRBJ1-3; D not certain. The CDR3 covers 14 residues. V was shortened by 5 bases and J by 0 bases, with 8 bases between the two germline ends. CDR1 and CDR2 from the germline V gene are KGHSH and LQKENI. The CDR3 DNA follows: TGTGCCAGCTCAGAAGACCTCTCTGGAAACACCATATATTTT. This translates into CASSEDLSGNTIYF.

The chain uses TRBV2 and TRBJ2-2, with 7 nucleotides matching TRBD1. The trim removed 4 bases at V and 2 bases at J, leaving 4 bases unmatched. The germline CDR1 and CDR2 sequences are SNHLY and FYNNEI. The CDR3 totals 15 residues. The CDR3 DNA sequence: TGTGCCAGCAGTGGGACAGGAATTAACACCGGGGAGCTGTTTTTT. Protein product: CASSGTGINTGELFF.